The 28 T cell receptor beta chains given below trace back to one sample, sequenced in a study of T cell responses to AZD1222 COVID-19 vaccine (dated by TCRdb to the early 2020s). The library was prepared using the immunoSEQ multiplex PCR assay. Here the immuneACCESS table is served through TCRdb, limited to in-frame sequences with V and J called. Missing clones are a known gap in these copies; in checked studies unresolved V genes cover under half, and the rest lacks a known reason. The sample has 65,000 or so clones on record, 84% of them singletons. 9.5% to 10% of the sample is held by the ten biggest clonotypes. This specimen's time point label, per the study, means: baseline before first vaccination. The input for sequencing was peripheral blood, taken on day 0 of AZD1222 vaccination. The origin of the receptors is an adult in good health.

The J gene is TRBJ2-2, the V gene TRBV30; D gene uncertain. The V end was cut by 3 bases, the J end by 4 bases, with 12 bases between. The CDR3 runs 14 residues. The germline V gene has CDR1 GTSNPN and CDR2 SVGIG (reference sequence). CDR3 amino acids: CAWSRRWITGELFF. The CDR3 DNA reads as TGTGCCTGGAGCCGGCGATGGATCACCGGGGAGCTGTTTTTT.

The genes are TRBV6-5 and TRBJ1-1; 7 bases fit TRBD1. The trim removed 2 bases at V and 1 base at J, leaving 4 bases unmatched. The CDR3 is made up of 15 amino acids. The germline V gene has CDR1 MNHEY and CDR2 SVGAGI. The DNA of the CDR3 is TGTGCCAGCAGTTACGGACAGGCGGGGAACACTGAAGCTTTCTTT. Amino acids: CASSYGQAGNTEAFF.

This chain links TRBV7-9 with TRBJ1-5; tentatively, D is TRBD1 (6 bases). Germline assignment: CDR1 SEHNR and CDR2 FQNEAQ (reference sequence). This CDR3 has 12 residues. V shed 4 bases and J shed 9 bases, with 10 bases lying between them. CDR3 amino acids: CASSSGGRPQHF. CDR3 sequence (DNA): TGTGCCAGCAGCTCCGGGGGGCGGCCCCAGCATTTT.

V and J are TRBV3-1 (or the pseudogene TRBV3-2) and TRBJ1-1; D gene unclear. V was pared by 0 bases and J by 0 bases, with 8 bases between. This CDR3 region has 15 residues. CDR1 is LGHDT, CDR2 YNNKEL, per germline (reference sequence). In nucleotides, the CDR3 is TGTGCCAGCAGCCAAGATTCCTGGGTGAACACTGAAGCTTTCTTT. Translating gives CASSQDSWVNTEAFF.

The chain employs TRBV4-2 and TRBJ2-1; no firm D call. This CDR3 is 14 amino acids long. Germline CDR1 LGHNA, CDR2 YNFKEQ. Trimming left V 1 base short and J 2 bases short, with 6 bases between. DNA for the CDR3: TGTGCCAGCAGCCAAGGGGCGACCTACAATGAGCAGTTCTTC. The encoded protein is CASSQGATYNEQFF.

V usage is TRBV13 and J usage is TRBJ2-3, with D uncertain. Deletions cut 5 bases from V and 4 bases from J, with 7 bases between. Germline V gene data show CDR1 as PRHDT and CDR2 as FYEKMQ (reference sequence). CDR3 size: 12 residues. The CDR3 protein is CASSPSPDTQYF. Here the CDR3 DNA reads TGTGCCAGCAGCCCGAGTCCAGATACGCAGTATTTT.

In this sample, this clone turned up once. The chain is built from TRBV3-1 (or the pseudogene TRBV3-2) and TRBJ1-5; no firm D call. This CDR3 spans 12 amino acids. V lost 0 bases and J lost 9, with 6 bases in between. The germline CDR1 and CDR2 sequences are LGHDT and YNNKEL (reference sequence). The CDR3 DNA sequence: TGTGCCAGCAGCCAAGAGCTTGGGCCCCAGCATTTT. Its protein product is CASSQELGPQHF.

The chain is built from TRBV28 and TRBJ1-2, with D maybe TRBD1 (6 bases). Trimming shortened V by 6 bases and J by 4 bases, and 15 bases separated the two germline ends. CDR1 is MDHEN and CDR2 is SYDVKM in the germline V gene. The CDR3 runs 14 residues. CDR3 in amino acids: CASRPTGITYGYTF. In DNA form, the CDR3 reads TGTGCCAGCAGACCAACAGGGATTACCTATGGCTACACCTTC.

The V and J genes are TRBV28 and TRBJ1-1, with D perhaps matching TRBD1 (6 bases). The CDR3 loop spans 16 amino acids. Trimming took off 5 bases at V and 1 base at J, with 17 bases between the two ends. The germline V gene encodes CDR1 MDHEN and CDR2 SYDVKM. The CDR3 is CASSTTGTGPNTEAFF. The CDR3 DNA is TGTGCCAGCAGTACAACTGGAACAGGGCCGAACACTGAAGCTTTCTTT.

This clone was found once. The chain combines TRBV7-2 with TRBJ2-4; D ambiguous. Looked up from germline, CDR1 is SGHTA and CDR2 is FQGNSA. Trimming removed 3 bases at V and 9 bases at J, with 9 bases between. The CDR3 runs 12 residues. The CDR3 DNA reads as TGTGCCAGCAGCTTTATTGGAACCATTCAGTACTTC. It translates to CASSFIGTIQYF. The full variable domain, completed using reference TRBV7-2 and TRBJ2-4, is GAGVSQSPSNKVTEKGKDVELRCDPISGHTALYWYRQSLGQGLEFLIYFQGNSAPDKSGLPSDRFSAERTGGSVSTLTIQRTQQEDSAVYLCASSFIGTIQYFGAGTRLSVL.

The chain has TRBV7-2 and TRBJ2-1; 8 nucleotides align to TRBD2. The CDR3 length is 16 residues. The ends lost 1 base at V and 4 bases at J; junction bases unmatched: 6. The germline V gene has CDR1 SGHTA and CDR2 FQGNSA. The CDR3 DNA reads TGTGCCAGCAGCTTAGTCGGCGGGGGGACATACAATGAGCAGTTCTTC. Its protein is CASSLVGGGTYNEQFF.

CDR3 region: CASSPSGTGYGYTF. The CDR3 nucleotides read TGTGCCAGCAGCCCCTCCGGGACAGGCTATGGCTACACCTTC. The rearrangement uses TRBV7-2 and TRBJ1-2; 8 nucleotides match TRBD1. CDR3 size: 14 residues. The germline CDR1 and CDR2 sequences are SGHTA and FQGNSA. The V segment lost 5 bases and the J segment 4 bases; nucleotides outside the gene matches: 6. The full variable domain, with the rest looked up from reference TRBV7-2 and TRBJ1-2, is GAGVSQSPSNKVTEKGKDVELRCDPISGHTALYWYRQSLGQGLEFLIYFQGNSAPDKSGLPSDRFSAERTGGSVSTLTIQRTQQEDSAVYLCASSPSGTGYGYTFGSGTRLTVV.

The chain has TRBV4-1 and TRBJ2-1; D may be TRBD1 or TRBD2 (5 bases each). CDR3 size: 15 residues. Germline V gene data show CDR1 as MGHRA and CDR2 as YSYEKL. V gave up 4 bases and J gave up 4 bases, with 14 bases separating them. The CDR3 DNA reads TGCGCCAGCAGCCCGGGGACCCAAATATACAATGAGCAGTTCTTC. Protein: CASSPGTQIYNEQFF.

The rearrangement joins TRBV28 to TRBJ2-7; possible D gene TRBD1, 5 bases. The V end lost 7 bases, the J end lost 2 bases, and 15 bases lay between the germline ends. Germline V gives CDR1 MDHEN, CDR2 SYDVKM. The CDR3 runs to 14 residues. The CDR3 loop reads CASKAAGITYEQYF. The CDR3 bases are TGTGCCAGCAAGGCGGCAGGGATTACCTACGAGCAGTACTTC. The full variable domain, with the rest looked up from reference TRBV28 and TRBJ2-7, is DVKVTQSSRYLVKRTGEKVFLECVQDMDHENMFWYRQDPGLGLRLIYFSYDVKMKEKGDIPEGYSVSREKKERFSLILESASTNQTSMYLCASKAAGITYEQYFGPGTRLTVT.

This clone was seen only once. The V gene is TRBV20-1, the J gene TRBJ1-5; D unclear. CDR1 and CDR2 (germline): DFQATT, SNEGSKA (reference sequence). V was shortened by 3 bases and J by 0 bases, with 12 bases between the two germline ends. There are 15 residues in the CDR3. In nucleotides, the CDR3 is TGCAGTGCTAGTTTTTCCGGGAATAGCAATCAGCCCCAGCATTTT. Translated, it gives CSASFSGNSNQPQHF.

This chain links TRBV6-5 with TRBJ1-1; D not resolved. The V end was cut by 5 bases, the J end by 4 bases, with 8 bases between. The CDR3 loop spans 12 amino acids. Germline CDR1 is MNHEY and CDR2 is SVGAGI. The CDR3 DNA reads as TGTGCCAGCAGTAGGTCGTCCACTGAAGCTTTCTTT. Translating gives CASSRSSTEAFF.

In nucleotides, the CDR3 is TGTGCCAGCAGCCCCGCCTTAAGGCGCACAGATACGCAGTATTTT. This encodes CASSPALRRTDTQYF. The chain recombines TRBV13 with TRBJ2-3; D not resolved. Trimming left V 5 bases short and J 1 base short, with 13 bases between. This CDR3 is built from 15 residues. In germline, CDR1 is PRHDT, CDR2 FYEKMQ (reference sequence).

The chain carries TRBV6-5 and TRBJ1-5; a weak D match, TRBD1 (5 bases). This CDR3 region has 12 residues. CDR1 and CDR2 (germline): MNHEY, SVGAGI. V lost 10 bases and J 6 bases, leaving 13 bases between the germline ends. The CDR3 loop is CATDPGPQPQHF. As DNA, the CDR3 is TGTGCCACAGACCCAGGGCCTCAGCCCCAGCATTTT.

The chain couples TRBV7-3 to TRBJ1-2; 9 positions match TRBD1. V was pared by 7 bases and J by 5 bases, with 17 bases of the junction left unmatched. The CDR3 runs to 17 residues. From germline, CDR1 is SGHTA and CDR2 FQGTGA. CDR3 sequence reads: CASMHRGRLGWLYGYTF. The CDR3 DNA follows: TGTGCCAGCATGCACAGGGGGCGGTTGGGTTGGCTATATGGCTACACCTTC.

The chain uses TRBV10-3 and TRBJ1-2; D gene unclear. V lost 10 bases, J lost 3 bases, and 9 bases lay in between. Germline CDR1 is ENHRY and CDR2 is SYGVKD. There are 11 residues in the CDR3. The CDR3 is CATRRDYGYTF. The DNA of the CDR3 is TGTGCCACCCGCCGGGACTATGGCTACACCTTC.

The gene calls are TRBV6-5 and TRBJ2-1; TRBD2 agrees at 11 bases. Germline trimming cut 6 bases from V and 10 bases from J; bases unmatched to any gene: 2. Germline CDR1 and CDR2: MNHEY and SVGAGI. This CDR3 has 12 amino acids. The CDR3 region has the DNA TGTGCCAGCAGCTCTAGCGGGGGGGAGCAGTTCTTC. It is translated as CASSSSGGEQFF.

This clone has a single count. V gene TRBV18 combines with J gene TRBJ2-1, with a weak D call TRBD1 (6 bases). This CDR3 is 14 amino acids long. V lost 0 bases, J lost 7 bases, and 10 bases lay in between. CDR1 and CDR2 (germline): KGHSH, LQKENI. Written as DNA, the CDR3 is TGTGCCAGCTCACCACCGACAGGTTTAAATGAGCAGTTCTTC. Protein: CASSPPTGLNEQFF.

The gene calls are TRBV2 and TRBJ2-3, with 14 bases lining up with TRBD2. The CDR3 sequence is 16 residues long. Germline CDR1 and CDR2: SNHLY and FYNNEI. V shed 4 bases and J 5 bases; nucleotides not matched to a gene: 5. CDR3 protein: CASSATSGGAGDTQYF. The CDR3, as DNA: TGTGCCAGCAGTGCGACTAGCGGGGGGGCTGGAGATACGCAGTATTTT.

This clone was counted a few times. The chain links TRBV5-4 to TRBJ2-3; 14 bases agree with TRBD2. Looked up from germline, CDR1 is SGHNT and CDR2 is YYREEE (reference sequence). V was pared by 0 bases and J by 1 base, with 1 base of the junction left unmatched. The CDR3 has 17 amino acids. CDR3 coding DNA: TGTGCCAGCAGCTTGGAGGGACTAGCGGGGGGCACAGATACGCAGTATTTT. Its translation: CASSLEGLAGGTDTQYF.

This chain connects TRBV14 to TRBJ2-1; unclear D gene. The germline gives CDR1 SGHDN, CDR2 FVKESK. This CDR3 is 13 amino acids long. V was pared by 0 bases and J by 4 bases, with 4 bases between. CDR3 region: CASSQDEYNEQFF. The DNA of the CDR3 is TGTGCCAGCAGCCAAGATGAGTACAATGAGCAGTTCTTC.

In its sample, this clone was seen a few times. The rearrangement joins TRBV5-4 to TRBJ2-2, with no clear D. The CDR3 covers 12 residues. CDR1 is SGHNT and CDR2 is YYREEE in the germline V gene (reference sequence). Trimming removed 5 bases from V and 3 bases from J, with 5 bases in between. The CDR3 is CASRKYTGELFF. The CDR3 nucleotides are TGTGCCAGCAGGAAATACACCGGGGAGCTGTTTTTT. The complete variable domain, with remaining parts taken from reference TRBV5-4 and TRBJ2-2, reads ETGVTQSPTHLIKTRGQQVTLRCSSQSGHNTVSWYQQALGQGPQFIFQYYREEENGRGNFPPRFSGLQFPNYSSELNVNALELDDSALYLCASRKYTGELFFGEGSRLTVL.

The chain is built from TRBV9 and TRBJ1-2; 12 nucleotides match TRBD1. Germline V gene sequence: CDR1 SGDLS, CDR2 YYNGEE. The V segment lost 3 bases and the J segment 8 bases; nucleotides outside the gene matches: 14. The CDR3 has 17 residues. The CDR3 protein is CASSATLGTGGLQGYTF. For the CDR3, the DNA is TGTGCCAGCAGCGCCACCCTAGGGACAGGGGGCTTGCAGGGCTACACCTTC.

The rearrangement joins TRBV5-5 to TRBJ2-3; 7 bases line up with TRBD1. The CDR3 extends over 14 amino acids. The junction had 1 base not matched to a gene; V was cut back by 1 base and J by 2 bases. Germline values: CDR1 SGHKS, CDR2 YYEKEE (reference sequence). CDR3 nucleotides: TGTGCCAGCAGCTTGACAGGGGACACAGATACGCAGTATTTT. It translates to CASSLTGDTDTQYF.